The T cell receptor beta chain described here comes from a study of response to subunit inactivated influenza vaccine. General study results and limits: Only a handful of new T cells, the authors suggested, are recruited with each seasonal influenza vaccination.

The CDR3 covers 16 residues. Germline-derived CDR1 and CDR2 are SGHTA and FQGNSA. After removal of 5 bases from V and 1 base from J, the junction contained 7 bases not matched to a gene. MiXCR, applied by TCRdb to the RT-PCR reads, yields one record per CDR3 protein. This sample has 800,000 to 1,000,000 distinct CDR3 sequences, with around 20% found just once. On this clonotype: Its antigen is unidentified.

The chain joins TRBV7-2 to TRBJ2-7; 11 bases fit TRBD1. Material: PBMCs from blood, obtained 4 to 6 days after vaccination. The sequence came from a man aged 50-60 years who received an inactivated influenza vaccine. CDR3: CASSVGGQGASYEQYF. CDR3 DNA: TGTGCCAGCAGCGTAGGAGGACAGGGGGCTTCCTACGAGCAGTACTTC.